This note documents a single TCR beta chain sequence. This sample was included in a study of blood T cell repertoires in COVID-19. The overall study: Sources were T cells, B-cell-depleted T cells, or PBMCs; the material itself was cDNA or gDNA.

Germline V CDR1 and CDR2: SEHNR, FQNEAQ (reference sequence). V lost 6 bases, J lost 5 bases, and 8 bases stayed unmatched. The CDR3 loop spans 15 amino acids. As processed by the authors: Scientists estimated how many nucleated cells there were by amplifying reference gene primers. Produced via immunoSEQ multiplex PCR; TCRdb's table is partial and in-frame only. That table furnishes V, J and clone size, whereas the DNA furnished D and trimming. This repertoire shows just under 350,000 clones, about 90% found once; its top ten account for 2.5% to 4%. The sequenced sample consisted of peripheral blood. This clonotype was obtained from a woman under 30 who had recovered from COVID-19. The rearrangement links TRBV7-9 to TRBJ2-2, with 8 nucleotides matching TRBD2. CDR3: CASSLLAVTTGELFF. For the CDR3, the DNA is TGTGCCAGCAGTTTACTAGCGGTAACGACCGGGGAGCTGTTTTTT. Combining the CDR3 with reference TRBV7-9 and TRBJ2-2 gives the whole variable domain DTGVSQNPRHKITKRGQNVTFRCDPISEHNRLYWYRQTLGQGPEFLTYFQNEAQLEKSRLLSDRFSAERPKGSFSTLEIQRTEQGDSAMYLCASSLLAVTTGELFFGEGSRLTVL.